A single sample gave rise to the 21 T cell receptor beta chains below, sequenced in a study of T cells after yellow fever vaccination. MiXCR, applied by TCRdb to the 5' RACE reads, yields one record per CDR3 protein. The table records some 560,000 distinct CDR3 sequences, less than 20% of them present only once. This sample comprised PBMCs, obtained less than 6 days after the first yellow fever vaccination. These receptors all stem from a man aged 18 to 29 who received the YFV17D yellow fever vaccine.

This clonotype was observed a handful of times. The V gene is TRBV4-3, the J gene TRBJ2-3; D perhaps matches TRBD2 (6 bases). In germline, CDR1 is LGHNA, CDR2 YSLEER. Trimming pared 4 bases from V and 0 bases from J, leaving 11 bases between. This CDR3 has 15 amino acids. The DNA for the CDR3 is TGCGCCAGCAGCCGAGGGCGGGGTAGCACAGATACGCAGTATTTT. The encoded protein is CASSRGRGSTDTQYF.

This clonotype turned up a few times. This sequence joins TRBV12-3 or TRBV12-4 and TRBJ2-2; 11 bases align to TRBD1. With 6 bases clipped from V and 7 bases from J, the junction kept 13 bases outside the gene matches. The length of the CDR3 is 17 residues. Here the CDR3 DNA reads TGTGCCAGCAGCCTCCCGAGGGGACAGGGGGTGGACGGGGAGCTGTTTTTT. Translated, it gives CASSLPRGQGVDGELFF.

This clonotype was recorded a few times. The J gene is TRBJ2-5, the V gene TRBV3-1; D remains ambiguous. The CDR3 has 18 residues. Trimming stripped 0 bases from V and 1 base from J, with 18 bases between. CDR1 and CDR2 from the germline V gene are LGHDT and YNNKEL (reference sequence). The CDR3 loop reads CASSQEVSGQSIQETQYF. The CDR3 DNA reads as TGTGCCAGCAGCCAAGAAGTATCCGGGCAGTCGATCCAAGAGACCCAGTACTTC.

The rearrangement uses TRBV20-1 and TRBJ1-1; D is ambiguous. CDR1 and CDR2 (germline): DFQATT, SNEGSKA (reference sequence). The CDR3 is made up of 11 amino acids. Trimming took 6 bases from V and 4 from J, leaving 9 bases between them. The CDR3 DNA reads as TGCAGTGCCCGGACGGGCACTGAAGCTTTCTTT. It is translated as CSARTGTEAFF.

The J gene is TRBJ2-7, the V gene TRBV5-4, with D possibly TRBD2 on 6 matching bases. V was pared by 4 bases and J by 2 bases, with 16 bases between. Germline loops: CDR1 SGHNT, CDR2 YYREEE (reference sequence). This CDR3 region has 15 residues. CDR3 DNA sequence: TGTGCCAGCAGCACCCGGGACTTTCCCACCTACGAGCAGTACTTC. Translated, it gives CASSTRDFPTYEQYF.

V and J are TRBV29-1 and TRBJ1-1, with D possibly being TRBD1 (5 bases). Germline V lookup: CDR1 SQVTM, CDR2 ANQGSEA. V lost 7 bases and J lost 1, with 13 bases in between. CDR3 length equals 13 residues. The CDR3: CSATDTSNTEAFF. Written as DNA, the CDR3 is TGCAGCGCGACGGACACCTCGAACACTGAAGCTTTCTTT.

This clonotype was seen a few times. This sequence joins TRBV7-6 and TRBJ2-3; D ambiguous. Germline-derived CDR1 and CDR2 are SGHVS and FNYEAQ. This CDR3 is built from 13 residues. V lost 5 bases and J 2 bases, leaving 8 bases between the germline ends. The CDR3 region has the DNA TGTGCCAGCAGCCTGACACCCACAGATACGCAGTATTTT. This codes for CASSLTPTDTQYF.

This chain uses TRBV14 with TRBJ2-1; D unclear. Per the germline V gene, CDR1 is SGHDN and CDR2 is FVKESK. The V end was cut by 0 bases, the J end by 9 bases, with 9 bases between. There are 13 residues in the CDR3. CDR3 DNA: TGTGCCAGCAGCCAAGAGGATAGGGTTGAGCAGTTCTTC. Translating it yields CASSQEDRVEQFF. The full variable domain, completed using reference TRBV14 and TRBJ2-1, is EAGVTQFPSHSVIEKGQTVTLRCDPISGHDNLYWYRRVMGKEIKFLLHFVKESKQDESGMPNNRFLAERTGGTYSTLKVQPAELEDSGVYFCASSQEDRVEQFFGPGTRLTVL.

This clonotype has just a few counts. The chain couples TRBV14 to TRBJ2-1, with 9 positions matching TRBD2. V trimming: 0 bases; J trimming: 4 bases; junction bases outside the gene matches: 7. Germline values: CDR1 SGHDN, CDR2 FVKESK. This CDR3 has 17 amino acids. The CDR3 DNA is TGTGCCAGCAGCCAAGATCTTGGCGGGGGGGTTTACAATGAGCAGTTCTTC. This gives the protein CASSQDLGGGVYNEQFF.

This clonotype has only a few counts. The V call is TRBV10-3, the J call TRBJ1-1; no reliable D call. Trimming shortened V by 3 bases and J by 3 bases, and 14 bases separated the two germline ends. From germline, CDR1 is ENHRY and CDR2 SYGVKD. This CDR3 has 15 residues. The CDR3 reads CAISDWGGRDTEAFF. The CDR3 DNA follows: TGTGCCATCAGTGACTGGGGAGGAAGGGACACTGAAGCTTTCTTT.

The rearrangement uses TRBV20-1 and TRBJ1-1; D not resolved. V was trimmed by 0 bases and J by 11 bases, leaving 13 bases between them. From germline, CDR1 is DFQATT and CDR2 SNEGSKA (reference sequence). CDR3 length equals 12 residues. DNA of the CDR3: TGCAGTGCTAGAGAGTTCAGGCTCGCTGCTTTCTTT. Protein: CSAREFRLAAFF.

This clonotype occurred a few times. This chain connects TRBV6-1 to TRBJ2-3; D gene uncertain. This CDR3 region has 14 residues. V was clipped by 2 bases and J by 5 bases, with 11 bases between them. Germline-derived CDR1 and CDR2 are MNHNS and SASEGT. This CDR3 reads CASSEMGFGDTQYF. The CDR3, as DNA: TGTGCCAGCAGTGAAATGGGATTCGGAGATACGCAGTATTTT.

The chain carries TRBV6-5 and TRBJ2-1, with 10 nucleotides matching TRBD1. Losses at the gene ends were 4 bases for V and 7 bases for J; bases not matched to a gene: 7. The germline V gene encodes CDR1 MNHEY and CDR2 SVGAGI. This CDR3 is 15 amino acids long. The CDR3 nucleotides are TGTGCCAGCAGTTCCGACAGGGGGCCACGTAATGAGCAGTTCTTC. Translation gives CASSSDRGPRNEQFF.

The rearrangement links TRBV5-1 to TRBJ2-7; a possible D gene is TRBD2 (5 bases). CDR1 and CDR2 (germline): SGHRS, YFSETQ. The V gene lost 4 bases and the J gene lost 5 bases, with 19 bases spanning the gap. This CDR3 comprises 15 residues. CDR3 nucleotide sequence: TGCGCCAGCAGCCTCGCCAGTCCGGGGAGCCACGAGCAGTACTTC. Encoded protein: CASSLASPGSHEQYF.

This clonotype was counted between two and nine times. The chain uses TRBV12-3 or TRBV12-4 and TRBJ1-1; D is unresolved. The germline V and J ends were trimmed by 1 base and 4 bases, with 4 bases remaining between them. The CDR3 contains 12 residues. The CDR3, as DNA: TGTGCCAGCAGTTTAGAGACCACTGAAGCTTTCTTT. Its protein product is CASSLETTEAFF.

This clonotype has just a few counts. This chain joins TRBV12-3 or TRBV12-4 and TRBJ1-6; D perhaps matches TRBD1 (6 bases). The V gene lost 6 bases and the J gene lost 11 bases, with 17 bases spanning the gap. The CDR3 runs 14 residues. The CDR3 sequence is CASSSQGPRAPLHF. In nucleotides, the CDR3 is TGTGCCAGCAGCAGCCAGGGGCCAAGGGCACCCCTCCACTTT.

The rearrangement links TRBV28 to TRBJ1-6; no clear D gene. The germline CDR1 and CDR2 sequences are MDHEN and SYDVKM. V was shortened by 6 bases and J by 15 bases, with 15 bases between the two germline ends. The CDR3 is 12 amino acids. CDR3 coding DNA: TGTGCCAGCAGCCTCCCGTTGGGATACCTCCACTTT. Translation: CASSLPLGYLHF.

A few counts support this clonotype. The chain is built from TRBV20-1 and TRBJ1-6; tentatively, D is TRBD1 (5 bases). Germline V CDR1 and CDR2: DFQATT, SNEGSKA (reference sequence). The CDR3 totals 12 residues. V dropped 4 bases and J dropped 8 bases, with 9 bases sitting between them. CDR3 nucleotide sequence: TGCAGTGCTACTGGGGCGGATTCACCCCTCCACTTT. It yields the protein CSATGADSPLHF.

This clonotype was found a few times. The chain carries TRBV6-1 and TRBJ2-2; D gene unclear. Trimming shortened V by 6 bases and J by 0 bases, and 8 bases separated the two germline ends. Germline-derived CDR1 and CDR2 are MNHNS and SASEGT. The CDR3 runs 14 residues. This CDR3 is CASRSEPNTGELFF. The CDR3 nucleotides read TGTGCCAGCAGGTCGGAGCCGAACACCGGGGAGCTGTTTTTT.

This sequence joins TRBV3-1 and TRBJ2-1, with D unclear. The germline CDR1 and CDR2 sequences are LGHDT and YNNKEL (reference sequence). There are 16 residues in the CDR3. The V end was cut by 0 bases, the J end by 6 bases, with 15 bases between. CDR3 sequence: CASSQEVGYIRNEQFF. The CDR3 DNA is TGTGCCAGCAGCCAAGAAGTAGGGTATATTCGCAATGAGCAGTTCTTC.

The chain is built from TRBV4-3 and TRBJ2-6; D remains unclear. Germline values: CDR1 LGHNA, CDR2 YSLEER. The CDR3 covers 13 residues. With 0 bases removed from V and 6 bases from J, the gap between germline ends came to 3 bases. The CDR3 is CASSQDPANVLTF. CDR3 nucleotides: TGCGCCAGCAGCCAAGATCCGGCCAACGTCCTGACTTTC.